A selection of T cell receptor beta chains follows, all from one sample in a study of T cells in Graves' hyperthyroidism and ophthalmopathy. MiXCR, run by TCRdb on the multiplex PCR reads, gives a single entry per CDR3 protein. The profile shows some 210,000 distinct CDR3 sequences, about 15% of them singletons. The sample was blood. These receptors came from a middle-aged man with Graves' hyperthyroidism. Each CDR3 is given with its conserved first and last residue. D genes are given only for firm matches.

TRBV9,TRBD1,TRBJ1-1,CASSVDWTGTEAFF
TRBV30,-,TRBJ2-7,CAWSLLGDEQYF
TRBV5-1,TRBD2,TRBJ2-3,CASSFSRGGTDTQYF
TRBV2,-,TRBJ2-3,CASSVSYTDTQYF
TRBV7-2,-,TRBJ2-7,CASTLGGFAEGYYEQYF
TRBV25-1,-,TRBJ2-3,CASSPPRQVGETDTQYF
TRBV11-3,TRBD2,TRBJ2-3,CASSQDTPGLAGNSDTQYF
TRBV18,TRBD2,TRBJ2-7,CASSPLPSGSSYEQYF
TRBV24-1,-,TRBJ2-2,CATSVEGGPGELFF
TRBV5-5,-,TRBJ2-7,CASSWGDTFYEQYF
TRBV9,TRBD1,TRBJ1-1,CASSGTGPKAEAFF
TRBV27,-,TRBJ1-1,CASSWDGNTEAFF
TRBV12-3/TRBV12-4,-,TRBJ2-2,CASSLGGDLFF
TRBV4-1,-,TRBJ2-7,CASSQGSDPYEQYF
TRBV4-2,-,TRBJ1-1,CASSRIMGGGTEAFF
TRBV27,-,TRBJ2-1,CASRPGAVYNEQFF
TRBV3-1,-,TRBJ2-5,CASSQGETQYF
TRBV11-3,-,TRBJ2-1,CASRATSEQFF
TRBV20-1,TRBD2,TRBJ2-7,CSATPGTSGTWEQYF
TRBV14,-,TRBJ1-5,CASSQVTDGNQPQHF
TRBV6-2/TRBV6-3,TRBD1,TRBJ1-2,CASSYSGGRASYGYTF
TRBV5-5,TRBD2,TRBJ2-3,CASSSQRERSTDTQYF
TRBV6-2/TRBV6-3,-,TRBJ1-4,CASSYSSENEKLFF
TRBV10-3,-,TRBJ2-7,CAIRGTPTYEQYF
TRBV4-1,-,TRBJ1-1,CASSPTGKGRIEAFF
TRBV20-1,TRBD2,TRBJ2-2,CSARSGLAGEYTGELFF
TRBV29-1,TRBD1,TRBJ2-5,CSVSSPQGFETQYF
TRBV2,-,TRBJ2-7,CASSPPPDYEQYF
TRBV18,-,TRBJ2-7,CASSSPDFREQYF
TRBV28,-,TRBJ1-1,CASSPGQLREAFF
TRBV10-1,-,TRBJ1-1,CASSESMGAGSEAFF
TRBV19,TRBD1,TRBJ1-5,CASSSGQGSHSNQPQHF
TRBV20-1,TRBD1,TRBJ2-7,CSARDAGTGGGEQYF
TRBV6-4,TRBD2,TRBJ2-1,CASSDTSGSLDEQFF
TRBV2,TRBD1,TRBJ2-3,CASSPTGLIDTQYF
TRBV6-5,TRBD1,TRBJ2-7,CASSYSNTGQGYEQYF
TRBV3-1,-,TRBJ1-1,CASSQDGRTEAFF
TRBV12-5,-,TRBJ2-2,CASGLVGILGGELFF
TRBV28,-,TRBJ2-6,CASSVSAAGANVLTF
TRBV6-1,TRBD2,TRBJ2-7,CASRGLAATYEQYF
TRBV20-1,-,TRBJ1-1,CSARDGGGANTEAFF
TRBV5-6,-,TRBJ1-3,CASSPSGSGNTIYF
TRBV20-1,TRBD2,TRBJ2-1,CSVIGGRVNYNEQFF
TRBV5-5,TRBD2,TRBJ2-1,CASSLTSGYYNEQFF
TRBV11-2,TRBD1,TRBJ2-7,CASSSGTGPYEQYF
TRBV28,TRBD2,TRBJ2-1,CASSVPGLATSPNEQFF
TRBV28,-,TRBJ2-1,CASASPLEQFF
TRBV9,TRBD1,TRBJ1-1,CASSAYRGTEAFF
TRBV5-1,-,TRBJ2-7,CASTKGGGRNYEQYF
TRBV28,-,TRBJ2-7,CASSLGGRDGGYEQYF
TRBV5-1,TRBD2,TRBJ2-1,CASSSGGRGAGFFNEQFF
TRBV29-1,-,TRBJ2-7,CSVELQGYAEQYF
TRBV5-1,-,TRBJ1-5,CASSPDRSNQPQHF
TRBV5-1,-,TRBJ2-1,CASSPSGPNEQFF